The T cell receptor beta chain under discussion was sequenced for a study of OX40 agonist ivuxolimab in advanced cancers. Study in general: The patients got ivuxolimab, which is an agonistic anti-OX40 (CD134) antibody. The dose of intravenous ivuxolimab that patients received every 2 weeks ranged from 0.01 to 10 mg/kg. Notes on the study in general: The specificity for antigen of the expanded peripheral T cells was not determined.

As to this clone: Its antigen is currently unknown. Mismatch with germline at one junction end may stem from a read error.

There are 12 residues in the CDR3. The germline gives CDR1 SNHLY, CDR2 FYNNEI. TCRdb's table, derived via immunoSEQ multiplex PCR, lists solely in-frame clones and lacks some. Found here are 50,000 to 75,000 clones, about 88% of them singletons; the top ten hold roughly 0.6%. The chain uses TRBV2 and TRBJ2-7; possibly TRBD1 or TRBD2 for D (5 bases each). Sequenced material: CD4+ or CD8+ T cells sorted from blood, taken in a trial of the OX40 agonist ivuxolimab. The receptor comes from an adult with an advanced solid tumor such as melanoma, head and neck, liver or kidney cancer. CDR3 region: CASSKGPYGQYF. The CDR3 DNA reads as TGTGCCAGCAGCAAGGGACCTTACGGGCAGTACTTC.